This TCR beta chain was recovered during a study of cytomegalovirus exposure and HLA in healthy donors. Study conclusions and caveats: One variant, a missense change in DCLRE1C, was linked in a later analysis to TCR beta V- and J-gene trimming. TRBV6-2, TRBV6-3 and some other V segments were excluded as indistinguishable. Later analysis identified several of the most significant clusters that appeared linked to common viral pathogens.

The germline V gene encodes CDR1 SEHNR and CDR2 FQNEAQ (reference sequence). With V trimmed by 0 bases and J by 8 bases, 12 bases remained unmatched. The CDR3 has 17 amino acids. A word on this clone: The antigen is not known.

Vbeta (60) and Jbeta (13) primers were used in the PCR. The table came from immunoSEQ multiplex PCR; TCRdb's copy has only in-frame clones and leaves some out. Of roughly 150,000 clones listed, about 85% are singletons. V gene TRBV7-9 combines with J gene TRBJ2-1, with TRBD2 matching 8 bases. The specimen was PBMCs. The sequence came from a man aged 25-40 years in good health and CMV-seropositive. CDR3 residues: CASSLAGLGGARDEQFF. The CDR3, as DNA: TGTGCCAGCAGCTTAGCGGGACTAGGGGGAGCGAGGGATGAGCAGTTCTTC. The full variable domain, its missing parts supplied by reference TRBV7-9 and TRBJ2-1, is DTGVSQNPRHKITKRGQNVTFRCDPISEHNRLYWYRQTLGQGPEFLTYFQNEAQLEKSRLLSDRFSAERPKGSFSTLEIQRTEQGDSAMYLCASSLAGLGGARDEQFFGPGTRLTVL.